This T cell receptor beta chain was identified in a study of blood T cell repertoires in COVID-19. Across the whole study: PBMCs, B-cell-depleted T cells, or T cells were the source of the cDNA or gDNA that made up the material.

The study recruited people aged 18 to 89 years across approximately 23 US areas. Germline assignment: CDR1 LNHDA and CDR2 SQIVND (reference sequence). Trimming took off 4 bases at V and 0 bases at J, with 14 bases between the two ends. The CDR3 has 16 residues. The protocol was immunoSEQ multiplex PCR, while the TCRdb copy is restricted to in-frame clones and leaves out a portion. The sample has approximately 150,000 clones; over 75% are singletons. The sample taken for sequencing was PBMCs or T cells enriched from blood (not recorded which). This TCR was recovered from a woman aged 40-49 years with acute COVID-19. The J gene is TRBJ2-3, the V gene TRBV19; D is undetermined. CDR3 sequence: CASSTPNLLSTDTQYF. CDR3 DNA: TGTGCCAGTAGTACTCCCAACTTACTTAGCACAGATACGCAGTATTTT.